These T cell receptor beta chains were read from a single sample in a study of STAT5B mutations in CD4+ large granular lymphocyte leukemia. Only in-frame clones appear in the TCRdb table, and some are missing; sequencing was by immunoSEQ multiplex PCR. The sample has more than 35,000 clones, 65% to 90% seen once. Sequenced sample: CD4+ T cells from blood buffy coats. The receptors shown here come from a human donor in good health. Each CDR3 is given without its conserved first and last residue.

J | length | V | CDR3
TRBJ2-1 | 12 | TRBV6-1 | ASSDSGSYNEQF
NA | 13 | TRBV30 | AWRAPGAGSYEQY
TRBJ1-3 | 14 | TRBV5-1 | ASSGGRTESGNTIY
TRBJ2-7 | 12 | TRBV6-6 | ASSLGHGSYEQY
TRBJ1-5 | 14 | TRBV19 | ASSMSRGGNNQPQH
TRBJ1-4 | 12 | TRBV19 | ASSPGQNLEKLF
TRBJ1-1 | 14 | TRBV11-2 | ASSLEGASPNAEAF
TRBJ1-2 | 14 | TRBV4-1 | ASSQGMQGLIYGYT
TRBJ1-5 | 13 | TRBV2 | ASSEALVGEGPQH
TRBJ2-1 | 12 | TRBV7-9 | ASSLTDSYNEQF
TRBJ2-7 | 12 | TRBV7-9 | ASNRGEGLNEQY
TRBJ2-7 | 13 | TRBV23-1 | ASLIGGSVLYERY
TRBJ1-2 | 10 | TRBV19 | ASSPQGASYT
TRBJ2-1 | 13 | TRBV9 | ASSVGGTGENEQF
TRBJ2-5 | 11 | TRBV7-9 | ASSLSGVETQY
TRBJ2-7 | 12 | TRBV28 | ASRSRGTGSQQY